These 21 T cell receptor beta chains were sequenced from one sample in a study of blood T cell repertoires in COVID-19 (dated by TCRdb to about 2020). Libraries were prepared through the immunoSEQ multiplex PCR assay. TCRdb retrieved this table from immuneACCESS and kept in-frame rearrangements only. Not all clones are present; in checked studies, unresolved V genes account for under half, and no reason is known for the remainder. This sample holds some 250,000 clones; 85% to 90% were observed only once. The ten largest make up 0.95% to 1% of the sample. The sequencing input was peripheral blood. These receptors were collected from a woman aged 35 to 49 who had recovered from COVID-19.

This sequence joins TRBV10-3 and TRBJ1-1; 7 nucleotides align to TRBD1. Germline V gene lookup returns CDR1 ENHRY and CDR2 SYGVKD. The CDR3 totals 14 residues. Trimming at V came to 10 bases and at J to 6 bases, leaving 14 bases not matched to a gene. CDR3 nucleotide sequence: TGTGCCACCGCTCCCACAGGGGCGGGCGCTGAAGCTTTCTTT. Its protein is CATAPTGAGAEAFF.

This chain links TRBV19 with TRBJ1-1, with 9 bases matching TRBD1. The CDR3 is 18 residues long. CDR1 and CDR2 (germline): LNHDA, SQIVND (reference sequence). V lost 3 bases, J lost 0 bases, and 11 bases stayed unmatched. CDR3 sequence (DNA): TGTGCCAGTAGTATGGGTGGGGGGACAGGGCGCATGAACACTGAAGCTTTCTTT. Its translation: CASSMGGGTGRMNTEAFF.

The V gene is TRBV29-1, the J gene TRBJ2-5, with a weak D call TRBD1 (6 bases). V lost 8 bases, J lost 5 bases, and 18 bases lay in between. Per the germline V gene, CDR1 is SQVTM and CDR2 is ANQGSEA. The CDR3 sequence is 13 residues long. CDR3 loop: CSPGDLRLETQYF. The CDR3 DNA follows: TGCAGCCCAGGGGACCTTAGGTTGGAGACCCAGTACTTC.

The chain has TRBV7-8 and TRBJ1-6; D possibly corresponds to TRBD1 (5 bases). The CDR3 is 13 residues long. V dropped 3 bases and J dropped 10 bases, with 10 bases sitting between them. Germline CDR1 is SGHVS and CDR2 is FQNEAQ. CDR3 amino acids: CASSLAGSSPLHF. Here the CDR3 DNA reads TGTGCCAGCAGCTTGGCAGGGTCCTCACCCCTCCACTTT.

V and J are TRBV10-3 and TRBJ1-6; 8 nucleotides line up with TRBD1. Germline V gene lookup returns CDR1 ENHRY and CDR2 SYGVKD. The CDR3 contains 15 residues. Losses at the gene ends were 4 bases for V and 10 bases for J; bases not matched to a gene: 9. CDR3 loop: CAISARTGRGSPLHF. CDR3 nucleotides: TGTGCCATCAGTGCCCGGACAGGGCGGGGGTCACCCCTCCACTTT.

J is TRBJ1-6 and V is TRBV27, with D possibly TRBD1 on 5 matching bases. V was trimmed by 0 bases and J by 6 bases, leaving 12 bases between them. The germline V gene has CDR1 MNHEY and CDR2 SMNVEV (reference sequence). This CDR3 contains 16 residues. Written as DNA, the CDR3 is TGTGCCAGCAGTTTATCGGGGCCGGCCATTAATTCACCCCTCCACTTT. Residues: CASSLSGPAINSPLHF.

The V and J genes are TRBV13 and TRBJ1-3; possible D gene TRBD1, 6 bases. V was trimmed by 5 bases and J by 0 bases, leaving 14 bases between them. The CDR3 has 16 amino acids. CDR1 and CDR2 from the germline V gene are PRHDT and FYEKMQ (reference sequence). CDR3 DNA: TGTGCCAGCAGCCCCCAGGGACACAACTCTGGAAACACCATATATTTT. Translating gives CASSPQGHNSGNTIYF. The whole variable domain, filled in from reference TRBV13 and TRBJ1-3, reads AAGVIQSPRHLIKEKRETATLKCYPIPRHDTVYWYQQGPGQDPQFLISFYEKMQSDKGSIPDRFSAQQFSDYHSELNMSSLELGDSALYFCASSPQGHNSGNTIYFGEGSWLTVV.

The chain's CDR3 is CASSLGASTNEKLFF. The CDR3 DNA is TGTGCCAGCAGCTTAGGGGCGAGCACCAATGAAAAACTGTTTTTT. This chain joins TRBV5-4 and TRBJ1-4; D is possibly TRBD1 (5 bases). This CDR3 spans 15 amino acids. CDR1 and CDR2 from the germline V gene are SGHNT and YYREEE (reference sequence). V was pared by 2 bases and J by 5 bases, with 13 bases between.

The chain employs TRBV3-1 (or the pseudogene TRBV3-2) and TRBJ1-5, with 9 bases identical to TRBD1. Germline CDR1 and CDR2: LGHDT and YNNKEL (reference sequence). Trimming cost V 2 bases and J 7 bases; bases outside gene matches: 3. The CDR3 totals 14 residues. CDR3 nucleotides: TGTGCCAGCAGCCAAACAGGGGGCAGGCAGCCCCAGCATTTT. It codes for CASSQTGGRQPQHF.

The chain employs TRBV9 and TRBJ2-7; possible D gene TRBD1, 6 bases. V dropped 4 bases and J dropped 2 bases, with 13 bases sitting between them. The germline CDR1 and CDR2 sequences are SGDLS and YYNGEE. This CDR3 is built from 14 residues. CDR3: CASSPGQRPYEQYF. CDR3 in DNA: TGTGCCAGCAGCCCAGGACAGAGACCCTACGAGCAGTACTTC.

The rearrangement links TRBV30 to TRBJ1-2; D remains ambiguous. Germline assignment: CDR1 GTSNPN and CDR2 SVGIG (reference sequence). The V and J ends lost 0 bases and 4 bases respectively, with 6 bases between them. The CDR3 has 12 residues. The CDR3 coding sequence is TGTGCCTGGAGTGTTGGGCCCTATGGCTACACCTTC. Its translation is CAWSVGPYGYTF.

This chain connects TRBV6-1 to TRBJ1-6; no firm D call. This CDR3 region has 13 residues. The V end lost 3 bases, the J end lost 5 bases, and 5 bases lay between the germline ends. Germline V lookup: CDR1 MNHNS, CDR2 SASEGT. The CDR3: CASSEGNNSPLHF. The CDR3 DNA follows: TGTGCCAGCAGTGAGGGCAATAATTCACCCCTCCACTTT.

Comment on this clone: The sample contains more than one DNA sequence encoding this CDR3. The chain has TRBV7-3 and TRBJ1-2; D is undetermined. The ends were cut back, 6 bases at V and 4 bases at J, with 12 bases in the middle. The V gene's germline CDR1 is SGHTA and CDR2 FQGTGA. There are 13 residues in the CDR3. This CDR3 is CASSPGSIYGYTF. CDR3 in DNA: TGTGCCAGCAGTCCAGGATCGATCTATGGCTACACCTTC.

The gene calls are TRBV7-8 and TRBJ2-1; 12 nucleotides match TRBD2. CDR3 length: 18 amino acids. Per the germline V gene, CDR1 is SGHVS and CDR2 is FQNEAQ. Unmatched junction bases numbered 9, after V lost 2 bases and J lost 4 bases. The CDR3 here is CASSLLASGRARYNEQFF. The CDR3 coding sequence is TGTGCCAGCAGCTTATTGGCTAGCGGGAGGGCCAGGTACAATGAGCAGTTCTTC.

The chain joins TRBV29-1 to TRBJ2-1; no clear D gene. Germline assignment: CDR1 SQVTM and CDR2 ANQGSEA. The CDR3 is 12 residues long. This chain's CDR3 is CHPPAVNNEQFF. CDR3 coding DNA: TGCCACCCCCCCGCGGTTAACAATGAGCAGTTCTTC.

This chain uses TRBV9 with TRBJ1-6; a weak D match, TRBD1 (5 bases). Germline CDR1 and CDR2: SGDLS and YYNGEE. Trimming left V 6 bases short and J 8 bases short, with 21 bases between. The CDR3 has 16 residues. The CDR3 sequence is CASTTGAGGWDSPLHF. The CDR3, as DNA: TGTGCCAGCACCACCGGGGCTGGGGGGTGGGATTCACCCCTCCACTTT.

The chain carries TRBV7-6 and TRBJ1-1; D may be TRBD1 (5 bases). This CDR3 has 15 amino acids. Trimming removed 6 bases at V and 5 bases at J, with 19 bases between. Germline-derived CDR1 and CDR2 are SGHVS and FNYEAQ. This chain's CDR3 is CASSLSRAGRTEAFF. CDR3 coding DNA: TGTGCCAGCAGTCTCAGTAGGGCAGGGCGGACTGAAGCTTTCTTT.

This chain joins TRBV9 and TRBJ2-3; 8 bases are a match to TRBD1. CDR3 length: 17 amino acids. Trimming cost V 4 bases and J 2 bases; bases outside gene matches: 12. Germline CDR1 SGDLS, CDR2 YYNGEE. CDR3 sequence (DNA): TGTGCCAGCAGCCCAACCCGACAGGGGATAATCACAGATACGCAGTATTTT. It codes for CASSPTRQGIITDTQYF.

The chain joins TRBV6-2 or TRBV6-3 to TRBJ1-2; TRBD1 aligns across 8 bases. This CDR3 spans 14 amino acids. Germline V CDR1 and CDR2: MNHEY, SVGEGT. The V segment lost 4 bases and the J segment 2 bases; nucleotides outside the gene matches: 3. The CDR3 protein is CASSWTGRNYGYTF. The CDR3 region has the DNA TGTGCCAGCAGTTGGACAGGGAGGAACTATGGCTACACCTTC.

The chain uses TRBV4-1 and TRBJ1-1; 7 positions match TRBD1. Germline CDR1 reads MGHRA; CDR2 reads YSYEKL. This CDR3 region has 14 residues. V shed 4 bases, J shed 2 bases, and the junction held 4 bases outside the gene matches. CDR3 sequence reads: CASSRRDSNTEAFF. For the CDR3, the DNA is TGCGCCAGCAGCCGCCGGGACAGCAACACTGAAGCTTTCTTT.

The chain couples TRBV29-1 to TRBJ1-1; tentative D call: TRBD1 (5 bases). Germline lookup yields CDR1 SQVTM and CDR2 ANQGSEA. V lost 3 bases and J 5 bases, leaving 19 bases between the germline ends. The CDR3 length is 15 residues. This CDR3 reads CSVERDGLPGTEAFF. The CDR3 bases are TGCAGCGTTGAGCGTGACGGGTTACCAGGGACTGAAGCTTTCTTT.